The clone carrying this T cell receptor (beta chain) occurred a few times. Its cognate antigen is unknown. Extracted from the samples, RNA was reverse transcribed into cDNA to serve as the sequencing template. The repertoire was sequenced with immunoSEQ multiplex PCR; TCRdb's copy has only in-frame clones and lacks some. This table holds about 200,000 clones, about 50% found once. This specimen belongs to a study of CD8+ T cells in alopecia areata. Regarding the study as a whole: Only one nonresponder was present, which leaves the link between baseline CD8+ expansion and response uncertain.

The CDR3 contains 13 residues. The germline V gene has CDR1 SQVTM and CDR2 ANQGSEA. Germline trimming cut 6 bases from V and 4 bases from J; bases unmatched to any gene: 8. Treatment of the sample: oral pan-JAK inhibitor, 5-10 mg twice daily. The sample in question was CD4+ T cells sorted from blood, obtained at week 4, from a patient treated with tofacitinib. The rearrangement joins TRBV29-1 to TRBJ2-5; 7 bases are a match to TRBD1. The TCR was taken from a human donor with alopecia areata. The CDR3 reads CSVAMTGSETQYF. Here the CDR3 DNA reads TGCAGCGTCGCAATGACAGGGTCAGAGACCCAGTACTTC.